This T cell receptor beta chain was obtained from a study of cytomegalovirus exposure and HLA in healthy donors. 60 Vbeta and 13 Jbeta primers were used in PCR. The protocol was immunoSEQ multiplex PCR, while the TCRdb copy is restricted to in-frame clones and leaves out a portion. In the table there are approximately 150,000 clones, around 85% of which are singletons. Sequencing used PBMCs. The receptor's source is a woman under 40 in good health and CMV-seronegative.

CDR3 bases: TGTGCCTGGAGTCGAGCGGCGGGCGAGCAGTACTTC. As protein: CAWSRAAGEQYF. The V call is TRBV30, the J call TRBJ2-7, with D maybe TRBD2 (5 bases). Trimming shortened V by 2 bases and J by 6 bases, and 11 bases separated the two germline ends. The length of the CDR3 is 12 residues. Looked up from germline, CDR1 is GTSNPN and CDR2 is SVGIG (reference sequence).